Sequencing of this T cell receptor (beta chain) was carried out in a study of CD8+CD57+ T cells in acquired aplastic anemia. Turning to the study itself: Sorted CD4+ and CD8+ cells gave a mean 3.2 ug DNA, range roughly 0.19 to 27.4 ug.

Regarding the study as a whole: For CD8+ Simpson's diversity, patients and controls showed no significant difference. Approximately 27 CD8+ CDR3 sequences occurred in both the patients and the controls.

Sequenced patients had shown CD8+CD57+ cell expansion by flow cytometry. Patients were therapy-naive when their blood was sampled. From germline, CDR1 is DFQATT and CDR2 SNEGSKA (reference sequence). The CDR3 contains 17 residues. V trimming: 1 base; J trimming: 2 bases; junction bases outside the gene matches: 14. A word on this clonotype: Its antigen is as yet unknown.

Genomic DNA acted as the template from which TCR beta VDJ combination and CDR3 sequence profiling were carried out. In TCRdb, the reads were re-called with MiXCR into one record per CDR3 protein. The profile shows around 170,000 distinct CDR3 sequences, roughly 45% of them singletons. V gene TRBV20-1 combines with J gene TRBJ2-7; 7 nucleotides agree with TRBD2. The sequence was collected from a human donor with aplastic anemia. The material sequenced was sorted CD4+, CD8+, or CD8+CD57+ T cells (not recorded which) from PBMCs. CDR3: CSARGAGKTSIAYEQYF. The CDR3 DNA is TGCAGTGCTAGAGGCGCCGGGAAGACTAGCATCGCCTACGAGCAGTACTTC.